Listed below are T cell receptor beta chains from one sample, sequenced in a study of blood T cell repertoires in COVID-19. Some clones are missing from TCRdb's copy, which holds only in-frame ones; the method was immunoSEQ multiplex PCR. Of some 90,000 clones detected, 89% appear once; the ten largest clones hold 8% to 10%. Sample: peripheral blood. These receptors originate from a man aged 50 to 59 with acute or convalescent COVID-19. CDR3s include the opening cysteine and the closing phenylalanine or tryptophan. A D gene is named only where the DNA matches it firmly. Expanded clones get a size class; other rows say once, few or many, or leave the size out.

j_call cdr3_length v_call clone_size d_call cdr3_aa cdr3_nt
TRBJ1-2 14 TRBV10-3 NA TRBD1 CAISRQGAEYGYTF TGTGCCATCAGCCGACAGGGGGCAGAATATGGCTACACCTTC
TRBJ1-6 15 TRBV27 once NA CASSLRIVGDSPLHF TGTGCCAGCAGTTTACGAATCGTCGGGGATTCACCCCTCCACTTT
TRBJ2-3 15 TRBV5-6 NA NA CASSLRVGFTDTQYF TGTGCCAGCAGCCTCAGGGTGGGTTTCACAGATACGCAGTATTTT
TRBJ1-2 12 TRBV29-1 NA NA CSAGGGGYGYTF TGCAGCGCCGGGGGGGGAGGTTATGGCTACACCTTC
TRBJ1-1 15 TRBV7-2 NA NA CASSLASGRYSEAFF TGTGCCAGCAGCTTAGCGTCCGGTAGGTACAGTGAAGCTTTCTTT
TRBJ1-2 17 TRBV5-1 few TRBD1 CASSQGAVADKVYGYTF TGCGCCAGCAGCCAGGGGGCAGTCGCGGACAAGGTGTATGGCTACACCTTC
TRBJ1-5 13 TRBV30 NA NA CAWSVLGLQPQHF TGTGCCTGGAGTGTACTAGGGCTTCAGCCCCAGCATTTT
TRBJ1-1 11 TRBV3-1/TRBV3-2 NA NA CASSHTDEAFF TGTGCCAGCAGCCATACAGATGAAGCTTTCTTT
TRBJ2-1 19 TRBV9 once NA CASSVEGGQRGNRYNEQFF TGTGCCAGCAGCGTAGAGGGAGGGCAGAGGGGGAACCGTTACAATGAGCAGTTCTTC
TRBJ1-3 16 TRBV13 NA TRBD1 CASSTRQGTTGNTIYF TGTGCCAGCAGCACCAGACAGGGAACTACTGGAAACACCATATATTTT
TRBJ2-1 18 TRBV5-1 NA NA CASSLVPTNFGQLNEQFF TGCGCCAGCAGCTTAGTCCCCACGAATTTCGGACAACTCAATGAGCAGTTCTTC
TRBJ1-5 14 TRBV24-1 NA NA CATSRAGNGQPQHF TGTGCCACCAGCCGGGCGGGTAACGGTCAGCCCCAGCATTTT
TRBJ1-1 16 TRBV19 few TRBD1 CASSIRQGQLNTEAFF TGTGCCAGTAGTATAAGACAGGGGCAACTGAACACTGAAGCTTTCTTT
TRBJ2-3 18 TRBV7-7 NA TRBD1 CASSIPGQGPSRTDTQYF TGTGCCAGCAGCATACCGGGACAGGGGCCTTCTCGCACAGATACGCAGTATTTT
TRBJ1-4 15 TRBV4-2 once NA CASSQRHGGNEKLFF TGTGCCAGCAGCCAAAGGCATGGAGGTAATGAAAAACTGTTTTTT
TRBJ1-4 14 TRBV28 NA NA CASRKQGDVGKLFF TGTGCCAGCAGAAAACAGGGTGACGTGGGAAAACTGTTTTTT
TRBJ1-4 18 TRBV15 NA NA CATSRVNGRRITNEKLFF TGTGCCACCAGCAGAGTGAACGGACGGAGGATAACTAATGAAAAACTGTTTTTT
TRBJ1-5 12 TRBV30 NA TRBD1 CAFRQGWQPQHF TGTGCCTTCCGACAGGGCTGGCAGCCCCAGCATTTT
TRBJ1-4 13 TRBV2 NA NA CASMRGGGGKLFF TGTGCCAGCATGAGGGGGGGTGGTGGAAAACTGTTTTTT
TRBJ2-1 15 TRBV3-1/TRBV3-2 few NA CASSQERLFPREQFF TGTGCCAGCAGCCAAGAGCGGCTATTCCCCCGTGAGCAGTTCTTC
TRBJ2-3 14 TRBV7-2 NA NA CASKIGGAEDTQYF TGTGCCAGCAAAATAGGGGGGGCCGAGGATACGCAGTATTTT
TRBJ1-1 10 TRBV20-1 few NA CSATRTEAFF TGCAGTGCTACCCGCACTGAAGCTTTCTTT
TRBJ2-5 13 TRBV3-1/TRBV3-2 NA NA CASKSRGGETQYF TGTGCCAGCAAATCCAGGGGTGGCGAGACCCAGTACTTC
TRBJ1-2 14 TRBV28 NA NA CASKDGGTNYGYTF TGTGCCAGCAAAGACGGCGGAACTAACTATGGCTACACCTTC
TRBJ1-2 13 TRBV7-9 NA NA CASTVTGAGGYTF TGTGCCAGCACCGTCACAGGCGCGGGGGGCTACACCTTC
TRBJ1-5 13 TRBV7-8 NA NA CASSIDRDQPQHF TGTGCCAGCAGCATAGACAGAGATCAGCCCCAGCATTTT
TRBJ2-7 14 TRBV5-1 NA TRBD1 CASSRDRETYEQYF TGCGCCAGCAGCAGGGACAGGGAGACCTACGAGCAGTACTTC
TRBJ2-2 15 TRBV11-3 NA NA CASSLGTVNTGELFF TGTGCCAGCAGCTTAGGGACAGTTAACACCGGGGAGCTGTTTTTT
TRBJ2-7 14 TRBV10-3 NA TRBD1 CAIMRDRGVSEQYF TGTGCCATCATGCGGGACAGGGGTGTTTCCGAGCAGTACTTC
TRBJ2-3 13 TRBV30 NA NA CAWSWGGTDTQYF TGTGCCTGGAGTTGGGGGGGCACAGATACGCAGTATTTT
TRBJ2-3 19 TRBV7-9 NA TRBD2 CASSLALAGGLFDTDTQYF TGTGCCAGCAGCTTAGCCCTAGCGGGGGGGCTTTTCGACACAGATACGCAGTATTTT
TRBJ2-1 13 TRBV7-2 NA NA CASSLGQNNEQFF TGTGCCAGCAGCTTAGGACAGAACAATGAGCAGTTCTTC
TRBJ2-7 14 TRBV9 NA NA CASSVGAQVYEQYF TGTGCCAGCAGCGTAGGTGCCCAGGTCTACGAGCAGTACTTC
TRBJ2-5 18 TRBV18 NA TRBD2 CASSLFPGLAGHQETQYF TGTGCCAGCTCACTATTTCCGGGACTAGCGGGCCACCAAGAGACCCAGTACTTC
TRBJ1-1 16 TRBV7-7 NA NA CASSPSIGGMNTEAFF TGTGCTAGCAGCCCCTCCATTGGGGGGATGAACACTGAAGCTTTCTTT
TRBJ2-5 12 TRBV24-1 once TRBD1 CATDRGPQTQYF TGTGCCACGGACAGGGGCCCCCAGACCCAGTACTTC